The T cell receptor (beta chain) described here comes from a study of blood T cell repertoires in COVID-19. The CDR3 has 17 amino acids. V gave up 4 bases and J gave up 2 bases; unmatched junction bases: 10. Germline assignment: CDR1 SGHNT and CDR2 YYREEE (reference sequence). Profiled with immunoSEQ multiplex PCR; TCRdb holds only in-frame clones, not every one. Among about 300,000 clones listed, roughly 87% were seen once. The V call is TRBV5-4, the J call TRBJ2-3, with 10 bases lining up with TRBD2. Sequencing was performed on peripheral blood. This TCR was recovered from a man aged 18 to 30 with active or convalescent COVID-19. The CDR3 protein is CASSGPPLAGNTDTQYF. For the CDR3, the DNA is TGTGCCAGCAGCGGCCCACCACTAGCGGGGAACACAGATACGCAGTATTTT.